One sample yielded the 19 T cell receptor beta chains listed below, sequenced in a study of CD8 T cells in Susac syndrome. Random hexamers primed reverse transcription of 0.5 to 1 ug RNA. TCRdb independently ran MiXCR on the immunoSEQ multiplex PCR reads; one entry per CDR3 protein. Here the sample spans about 300,000 distinct CDR3 sequences, about 91% being singletons. What was sequenced was CD8+ T cells from PBMCs. Every receptor here comes from a human donor with multiple sclerosis.

V usage is TRBV27 and J usage is TRBJ2-5; D ambiguous. CDR1 is MNHEY and CDR2 is SMNVEV in the germline V gene (reference sequence). The V gene lost 3 bases and the J gene lost 5 bases, with 10 bases spanning the gap. The CDR3 runs to 13 residues. The CDR3 sequence: CASSFGVAETQYF. For the CDR3, the DNA is TGTGCCAGCAGTTTTGGGGTGGCCGAGACCCAGTACTTC.

The chain combines TRBV28 with TRBJ2-5, with D hard to call. The CDR3 consists of 17 residues. The germline V gene encodes CDR1 MDHEN and CDR2 SYDVKM. V lost 3 bases and J lost 5, with 22 bases in between. CDR3 residues: CASSLVRTGLARETQYF. The CDR3 DNA sequence: TGTGCCAGCAGTTTGGTTCGGACGGGCCTTGCCAGGGAGACCCAGTACTTC.

The rearrangement uses TRBV6-1 and TRBJ2-7; D may be TRBD1 or TRBD2 (6 bases each). Germline CDR1 and CDR2: MNHNS and SASEGT. Trimming took 7 bases from V and 5 from J, leaving 15 bases between them. The length of the CDR3 is 13 residues. The CDR3 region has the DNA TGTGCCAGCACCGAAGGGGGAGGACACGAGCAGTACTTC. Residues: CASTEGGGHEQYF.

The chain couples TRBV19 to TRBJ2-1, with D unclear. Deletions cut 3 bases from V and 3 bases from J, with 9 bases between. CDR3 size: 14 residues. Germline loops: CDR1 LNHDA, CDR2 SQIVND (reference sequence). As DNA, the CDR3 is TGTGCCAGTAGTATGTCGGGCTACTACAATGAGCAGTTCTTC. Translated, it gives CASSMSGYYNEQFF.

This chain joins TRBV27 and TRBJ2-7; D not certain. Looked up from germline, CDR1 is MNHEY and CDR2 is SMNVEV (reference sequence). The CDR3 is 12 amino acids. V was shortened by 7 bases and J by 0 bases, with 7 bases between the two germline ends. CDR3 in DNA: TGTGCCAGCAAAACGGGCTCCTACGAGCAGTACTTC. Translating gives CASKTGSYEQYF.

This rearrangement joins TRBV27 to TRBJ2-3, with D unresolved. This CDR3 is 12 amino acids long. The V end lost 5 bases, the J end lost 4 bases, and 7 bases lay between the germline ends. CDR1 and CDR2 (germline): MNHEY, SMNVEV (reference sequence). The chain's CDR3 is CASSPYPDTQYF. CDR3 sequence (DNA): TGTGCCAGCAGTCCTTACCCAGATACGCAGTATTTT.

The chain carries TRBV7-9 and TRBJ2-7; D possibly corresponds to TRBD2 (7 bases). Trimming took off 7 bases at V and 4 bases at J, with 11 bases between the two ends. Germline CDR1 is SEHNR and CDR2 is FQNEAQ (reference sequence). The CDR3 has 12 residues. CDR3 region: CASNGGQYEQYF. The DNA for the CDR3 is TGTGCCAGCAACGGGGGGCAATACGAGCAGTACTTC.

The genes are TRBV9 and TRBJ2-1, with D perhaps matching TRBD1 or TRBD2 (6 bases each). V dropped 4 bases and J dropped 6 bases, with 20 bases sitting between them. Germline V lookup: CDR1 SGDLS, CDR2 YYNGEE. The CDR3 extends over 16 amino acids. The CDR3 loop is CASSPTGGGSVNEQFF. CDR3 nucleotide sequence: TGTGCCAGCAGCCCTACCGGGGGCGGCAGTGTCAATGAGCAGTTCTTC. Using reference TRBV9 and TRBJ2-1 for the parts outside the CDR3, the full variable domain is DSGVTQTPKHLITATGQRVTLRCSPRSGDLSVYWYQQSLDQGLQFLIQYYNGEERAKGNILERFSAQQFPDLHSELNLSSLELGDSALYFCASSPTGGGSVNEQFFGPGTRLTVL.

This chain joins TRBV28 and TRBJ2-2; 9 bases are shared with TRBD2. Germline CDR1 MDHEN, CDR2 SYDVKM. The CDR3 is made up of 18 amino acids. The V segment lost 3 bases and the J segment 3 bases; nucleotides outside the gene matches: 11. This CDR3 is CASSFESGSGRDTGELFF. The CDR3 DNA sequence: TGTGCCAGCAGTTTCGAAAGTGGTAGCGGGAGAGACACCGGGGAGCTGTTTTTT.

The table lists this clonotype with a count of one. V and J are TRBV15 and TRBJ2-1; 13 bases are shared with TRBD2. The CDR3 has 16 residues. V gave up 5 bases and J gave up 6 bases; unmatched junction bases: 7. CDR1 LNHNV and CDR2 YYDKDF come from the germline V gene (reference sequence). DNA for the CDR3: TGTGCCACCAGCTCCCACGGGACTAGCGGGGCCAATGAGCAGTTCTTC. Its translation is CATSSHGTSGANEQFF.

The chain has TRBV13 and TRBJ2-2; 8 nucleotides line up with TRBD2. Germline values: CDR1 PRHDT, CDR2 FYEKMQ (reference sequence). This CDR3 comprises 13 residues. V dropped 4 bases and J dropped 6; count of bases not matched to a gene: 1. Written as DNA, the CDR3 is TGTGCCAGCAGCTCCGGGGGGGCCGGGGAGCTGTTTTTT. Protein product: CASSSGGAGELFF.

This sequence joins TRBV7-9 and TRBJ2-6; tentatively, D is TRBD2 (5 bases). CDR1 and CDR2 (germline): SEHNR, FQNEAQ (reference sequence). This CDR3 has 17 amino acids. The V and J ends lost 5 bases and 0 bases respectively, with 14 bases between them. For the CDR3, the DNA is TGTGCCAGCAGCCCCCGGCCGGGGATCTCTGGGGCCAACGTCCTGACTTTC. As protein: CASSPRPGISGANVLTF.

This chain connects TRBV6-2 or TRBV6-3 to TRBJ2-1; 8 positions match TRBD2. The ends lost 5 bases at V and 6 bases at J; junction bases unmatched: 6. The CDR3 extends over 14 amino acids. Germline V gene data show CDR1 as MNHEY and CDR2 as SVGEGT. The CDR3 nucleotides read TGTGCCAGCAGTACCGGGACTAGTGGCAATGAGCAGTTCTTC. This encodes CASSTGTSGNEQFF.

The chain is built from TRBV6-5 and TRBJ1-2; possible D gene TRBD1, 6 bases. Germline CDR1 reads MNHEY; CDR2 reads SVGAGI. This CDR3 has 13 amino acids. With 0 bases removed from V and 9 bases from J, the gap between germline ends came to 11 bases. The CDR3 nucleotides read TGTGCCAGCAGTTACTCGGAGGGGGAGAGCTACACCTTC. Translated, it gives CASSYSEGESYTF.

This clonotype was counted a single time. J is TRBJ1-2 and V is TRBV29-1; 12 bases map to TRBD1. Germline CDR1 reads SQVTM; CDR2 reads ANQGSEA. V lost 7 bases, J lost 8 bases, and 8 bases stayed unmatched. The CDR3 length is 13 residues. The CDR3 region has the DNA TGCAGCGGGTCGGGACAGGGGGCGGAGGGCTACACCTTC. Translation gives CSGSGQGAEGYTF.

The V call is TRBV12-3 or TRBV12-4, the J call TRBJ2-5; D gene ambiguous. The CDR3 runs to 14 residues. Deletions cut 6 bases from V and 2 bases from J, with 13 bases between. The CDR3 DNA sequence: TGTGCCAGCAGCAATTACGACCAGCAAGAGACCCAGTACTTC. This codes for CASSNYDQQETQYF.

The chain links TRBV7-3 to TRBJ2-2, with D possibly being TRBD1 (5 bases). The CDR3 totals 13 residues. Deletions cut 3 bases from V and 5 bases from J, with 7 bases between. Looked up from germline, CDR1 is SGHTA and CDR2 is FQGTGA. As DNA, the CDR3 is TGTGCCAGCAGCTTTGGGGCTACCGGGGAGCTGTTTTTT. Protein product: CASSFGATGELFF. Complete variable domain (other parts from reference TRBV7-3 and TRBJ2-2): GAGVSQTPSNKVTEKGKYVELRCDPISGHTALYWYRQSLGQGPEFLIYFQGTGAADDSGLPNDRFFAVRPEGSVSTLKIQRTERGDSAVYLCASSFGATGELFFGEGSRLTVL.

For this clonotype: Compared with germline, one end of the junction differs, possibly owing to a read error. The V call is TRBV20-1, the J call TRBJ2-5; 10 nucleotides line up with TRBD1. Germline V lookup: CDR1 DFQATT, CDR2 SNEGSKA (reference sequence). The CDR3 is made up of 16 amino acids. In DNA, the CDR3 is TGCAGGGCTAGAGCCGCGGACAGGGGGGCGTTCGAGACCCAGTACTTC. It specifies CRARAADRGAFETQYF.

V is TRBV7-8 and J is TRBJ1-5, with TRBD1 as a possible D gene (5 bases). CDR1 is SGHVS, CDR2 FQNEAQ, per germline. Trimming removed 3 bases at V and 1 base at J, with 19 bases between. The CDR3 has 18 amino acids. In nucleotides, the CDR3 is TGTGCCAGCAGCTTGGGGGTGACAGAGGGAGCAAGCAATCAGCCCCAGCATTTT. Protein sequence: CASSLGVTEGASNQPQHF.